A selection of T cell receptor beta chains follows, all from one sample in a study of blood T cells in healthy people across ages. A single record per CDR3 protein comes from TCRdb applying MiXCR to the 5' RACE reads. The sample yields around 1.1 million distinct CDR3 sequences, approximately 38% seen once. Material for sequencing was blood. These receptors all stem from a man between 18 and 35 years old in good health. Each CDR3 is given with its conserved first and last residue. A D gene is named only where the DNA matches it firmly. Clone size is stated in some rows and not others, as once, few, many or a class when expanded.

TRBJ2-7,TRBV5-1,.,.,TGCGCCAGCAGCTTGGCCCTCCAATTCTACGAGCAGTACTTC,CASSLALQFYEQYF
TRBJ2-7,TRBV20-1,.,few,TGCAGTGCTAGAGTCCGGGCATTCCCCTCCGAGCAGTACTTC,CSARVRAFPSEQYF
TRBJ2-7,TRBV20-1,TRBD2,few,TGCAGTGCTACTAGCGGCAACCCCCGCTCCTACGAGCAGTACTTC,CSATSGNPRSYEQYF
TRBJ1-1,TRBV7-8,TRBD1,.,TGTGCCAGCAGCACCCAACAGGGGGAGAACACTGAAGCTTTCTTT,CASSTQQGENTEAFF
TRBJ2-7,TRBV29-1,TRBD1,.,TGCAGCGTTGAACGATGGACAGGGGCCACAAGCTCCTACAATGAGCAGTACTTC,CSVERWTGATSSYNEQYF
TRBJ2-5,TRBV7-9,.,.,TGTGCCAGCACGTGGAAGGGCGAAGGCAATGAGCAGTACTTC,CASTWKGEGNEQYF
TRBJ2-1,TRBV4-3,.,.,TGCGCCAGCAGCCAAGGGACCGGCTCCTACAATGAGCAGTTCTTC,CASSQGTGSYNEQFF
TRBJ2-1,TRBV14,.,.,TGTGCCAGCAGCCAAGTGTCCGGGGCGAGCGAGCAGTTCTTC,CASSQVSGASEQFF
TRBJ1-4,TRBV12-5,.,.,TGTGCTAGTGGTTTGGTCCTTCAGGGGACCCAAGACTTCGCTAATGAAAAACTGTTTTTT,CASGLVLQGTQDFANEKLFF
TRBJ1-1,TRBV24-1,.,.,TGTGCCACCAGTGGGGACGGACCAAACACTGAAGCTTTCTTT,CATSGDGPNTEAFF
TRBJ2-5,TRBV3-1,TRBD1,.,TGTGCCAGCAGCCCCCGTAGGGACAGACAAGAGACCCAGTACTTC,CASSPRRDRQETQYF
TRBJ2-2,TRBV5-1,.,.,TGCGCCAGCAGCTTGCAACAGGCCGGGGAGCTGTTTTTT,CASSLQQAGELFF
TRBJ2-3,TRBV10-3,.,.,TGTGCCATCAGTGAGTCGTGGGAGCCCACAGATACGCAGTATTTT,CAISESWEPTDTQYF
TRBJ2-5,TRBV5-1,.,.,TGCGCCAGCAGCTTAGGGTCCTACCAAGAGACCCAGTACTTC,CASSLGSYQETQYF
TRBJ1-4,TRBV7-2,.,.,TGTGCCAGCAGCTTAGCCGTTGCAACTAATGAAAAACTGTTTTTT,CASSLAVATNEKLFF
TRBJ1-5,TRBV12-3/TRBV12-4,.,.,TGTGCCAGCAGTGGGGGGGAAAATCAGCCCCAGCATTTT,CASSGGENQPQHF
TRBJ2-1,TRBV11-1,TRBD2,.,TGTGCCAGCAGCTTAGCTAGCGGGGGGGAGCAGTTCTTC,CASSLASGGEQFF
TRBJ1-1,TRBV20-1,.,few,TGCAGTGCGCCAGGCTTGGGGTTGGCTTTCTTT,CSAPGLGLAFF
TRBJ1-4,TRBV3-1,.,.,TGTGCCAGCAGCCAGTCAACTAATGAAAAACTGTTTTTT,CASSQSTNEKLFF
TRBJ2-3,TRBV5-5,.,few,TGTGCCAGCAGCTTGGCCTGGGGGACCACAGATACGCAGTATTTT,CASSLAWGTTDTQYF
TRBJ2-4,TRBV20-1,.,.,TGCAGTGCTAGAGATGTGAAAATAGCCAAAAACATTCAGTACTTC,CSARDVKIAKNIQYF
TRBJ2-6,TRBV29-1,.,.,TGCAGCGTCGCCCCTGGGGCCAACGTCCTGACTTTC,CSVAPGANVLTF
TRBJ2-5,TRBV12-3/TRBV12-4,.,many,TGTGCCAGCAGTCCGACAAGGTACCAAGAGACCCAGTACTTC,CASSPTRYQETQYF
TRBJ1-1,TRBV27,TRBD1,.,TGTGCCAGCAGTTCTCTCCAAACAGGGGGTGGTTTTACTGAAGCTTTCTTT,CASSSLQTGGGFTEAFF
TRBJ1-2,TRBV2,TRBD1,few,TGTGCCAGCAGCCCGGGACAGAAATTGAACTATGGCTACACCTTC,CASSPGQKLNYGYTF
TRBJ1-5,TRBV20-1,TRBD1,few,TGCAGTGCTGGAACACCAGGGGGCGGGGGTCAGCCCCAGCATTTT,CSAGTPGGGGQPQHF
TRBJ1-4,TRBV7-6,.,.,TGTGCCAGCAGTCCACGGGACCGGTATGAAAAACTGTTTTTT,CASSPRDRYEKLFF
TRBJ1-4,TRBV6-6,.,.,TGTGCCAGCAGTTACAACACTCTGCTGGGGACTAATGAAAAACTGTTTTTT,CASSYNTLLGTNEKLFF